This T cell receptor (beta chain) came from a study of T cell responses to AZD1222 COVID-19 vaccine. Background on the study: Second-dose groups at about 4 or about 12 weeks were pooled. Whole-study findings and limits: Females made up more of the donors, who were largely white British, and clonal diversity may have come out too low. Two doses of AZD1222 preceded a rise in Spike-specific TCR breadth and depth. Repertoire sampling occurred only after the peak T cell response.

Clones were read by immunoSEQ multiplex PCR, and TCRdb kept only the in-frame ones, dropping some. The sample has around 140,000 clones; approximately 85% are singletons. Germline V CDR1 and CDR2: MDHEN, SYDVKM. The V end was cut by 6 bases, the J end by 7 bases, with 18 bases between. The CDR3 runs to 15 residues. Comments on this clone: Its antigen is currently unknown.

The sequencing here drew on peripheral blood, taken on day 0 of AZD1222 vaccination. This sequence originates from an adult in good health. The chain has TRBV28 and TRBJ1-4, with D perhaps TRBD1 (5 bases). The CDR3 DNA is TGTGCCAGCAGCCCCGCGGGCAGGGAGGGTGAAAAACTGTTTTTT. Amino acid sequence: CASSPAGREGEKLFF.